Below are 14 T cell receptor beta chains sequenced from a single sample in a study of post-analysis software for immune sequencing data. Their specific antigens are unknown. General study findings and limits: Four or five TRBV segments were more frequent in patients than controls; TRBV5-6, TRBV5-1 and TRBV20-1 belonged to this group.

Libraries were made from TCR beta cDNA, and they carried unique molecular identifiers. TCRdb analysed the PCR reads with MiXCR anew, one entry per CDR3 protein. Of roughly 800,000 distinct CDR3 sequences in the sample, roughly 27% were seen once. Input material: blood. Receptor source: a girl between 10 and 17 years old with multiple sclerosis.

The table lists this clonotype with a few counts. The chain is built from TRBV20-1 and TRBJ1-2; D unclear. V was clipped by 4 bases and J by 7 bases, with 13 bases between them. CDR1 and CDR2 from the germline V gene are DFQATT and SNEGSKA (reference sequence). The length of the CDR3 is 12 residues. DNA for the CDR3: TGCAGTGCTACTCGCTCGGGGTCTGGCTACACCTTC. It is translated as CSATRSGSGYTF.

In its sample, this clonotype was seen a few times. The genes are TRBV5-1 and TRBJ2-1; 8 bases are a match to TRBD2. The germline V gene encodes CDR1 SGHRS and CDR2 YFSETQ. V shed 2 bases and J 10 bases; nucleotides not matched to a gene: 11. The CDR3 is 15 residues long. CDR3 in amino acids: CASSLEAGGPVEQFF. The CDR3 region has the DNA TGCGCCAGCAGCTTAGAGGCGGGGGGCCCGGTGGAGCAGTTCTTC.

This clonotype occurred a few times. The CDR3 sequence is CSARDIQVDNQPQHF. Here the CDR3 DNA reads TGCAGTGCTAGAGATATCCAGGTTGACAATCAGCCCCAGCATTTT. The gene calls are TRBV20-1 and TRBJ1-5, with unresolved D. V was pared by 0 bases and J by 3 bases, with 12 bases between. The CDR3 runs to 15 residues. CDR1 is DFQATT and CDR2 is SNEGSKA in the germline V gene (reference sequence).

A remark on this clonotype: Given a much more abundant clone one base away, this may be a read error. The rearrangement links TRBV6-4 to TRBJ2-1, with 8 bases that match TRBD2. Germline CDR1 and CDR2: MRHNA and SNTAGT. The junction had 10 bases not matched to a gene; V was cut back by 6 bases and J by 9 bases. The CDR3 sequence is 14 residues long. CDR3 loop: CASRDGTGGREQFF. The CDR3, as DNA: TGTGCCAGCAGGGACGGTACGGGGGGGCGTGAGCAGTTCTTC.

This rearrangement joins TRBV11-3 to TRBJ2-5, with TRBD1 identical over 10 bases. CDR1 is SGHNT and CDR2 is YENEEA in the germline V gene. The CDR3 sequence is 17 residues long. V was pared by 4 bases and J by 4 bases, with 12 bases of the junction left unmatched. The CDR3 DNA is TGTGCCAGCAGCTCGGGGGGACAGACAGGGGGCACAGAGACCCAGTACTTC. This translates into CASSSGGQTGGTETQYF.

This sequence joins TRBV29-1 and TRBJ2-1; D gene ambiguous. The CDR3 length is 14 residues. CDR1 is SQVTM and CDR2 is ANQGSEA in the germline V gene. Trimming took 3 bases from V and 2 from J, leaving 11 bases between them. The CDR3 DNA follows: TGCAGCGTTGACGCTGGCATAACCTACAATGAGCAGTTCTTC. This translates into CSVDAGITYNEQFF.

This clonotype occurred a few times. The V and J genes are TRBV15 and TRBJ2-6; TRBD1 matches at 10 bases. Germline values: CDR1 LNHNV, CDR2 YYDKDF (reference sequence). The CDR3 sequence is 19 residues long. V gave up 2 bases and J gave up 2 bases; unmatched junction bases: 9. CDR3 sequence: CATSRPLGQGLAGANVLTF. In nucleotides, the CDR3 is TGTGCCACCAGCAGACCCCTGGGACAGGGGCTGGCTGGGGCCAACGTCCTGACTTTC.

CDR3 sequence: CASSEEGLAAINEQFF. The CDR3, as DNA: TGTGCCAGCAGTGAAGAGGGACTAGCTGCAATCAATGAGCAGTTCTTC. The gene calls are TRBV2 and TRBJ2-1; 9 bases agree with TRBD2. From germline, CDR1 is SNHLY and CDR2 FYNNEI. CDR3 length equals 16 residues. Trimming removed 1 base from V and 6 bases from J; junction bases left unmatched: 7.

This clonotype was detected only a few times. The V gene is TRBV29-1, the J gene TRBJ2-3; 8 nucleotides agree with TRBD1. CDR3 length: 16 residues. Unmatched junction bases numbered 16, after V lost 6 bases and J lost 5 bases. Germline V gene data show CDR1 as SQVTM and CDR2 as ANQGSEA. The CDR3 coding sequence is TGCAGCGTCCAAATGACCGACAGGGGAATTGTAGATACGCAGTATTTT. Its protein is CSVQMTDRGIVDTQYF.

This clonotype was seen a few times. The V and J genes are TRBV7-8 and TRBJ1-2; D may be TRBD1 (6 bases). The germline gives CDR1 SGHVS, CDR2 FQNEAQ. Trimming cost V 5 bases and J 7 bases, with 20 bases left between them. The CDR3 has 15 amino acids. This CDR3 reads CASSTRTADKGGYTF. The CDR3 region has the DNA TGTGCCAGCAGCACCCGGACAGCCGATAAGGGTGGCTACACCTTC.

This clonotype has only one observation. The chain is built from TRBV7-2 and TRBJ2-5, with TRBD1 as a possible D gene (5 bases). The V end was cut by 5 bases, the J end by 13 bases, with 29 bases between. Germline CDR1 SGHTA, CDR2 FQGNSA. This CDR3 region has 16 residues. CDR3 in amino acids: CASSGAYLGVYNERYF. The CDR3, as DNA: TGTGCCAGCAGCGGGGCGTATTTAGGGGTCTACAATGAGCGGTACTTC.

V and J are TRBV14 and TRBJ2-1, with 10 bases fitting TRBD2. With V trimmed by 4 bases and J by 8 bases, 11 bases remained unmatched. This CDR3 contains 16 residues. Germline CDR1 SGHDN, CDR2 FVKESK. CDR3 region: CASSRLGASGSYEQFF. In DNA form, the CDR3 reads TGTGCCAGCAGCCGCTTGGGGGCTAGCGGGAGCTATGAGCAGTTCTTC.

This clonotype has only a few counts. The chain couples TRBV6-2 or TRBV6-3 to TRBJ2-1; no clear D gene. The germline gives CDR1 MNHEY, CDR2 SVGEGT. Trimming pared 5 bases from V and 10 bases from J, leaving 9 bases between. The CDR3 is 11 amino acids. The CDR3 here is CASSNGPEQFF. The CDR3 DNA reads TGTGCCAGCAGTAACGGTCCGGAGCAGTTCTTC.

This clonotype has only a few counts. The V and J genes are TRBV29-1 and TRBJ2-3; 8 bases are shared with TRBD2. This CDR3 contains 15 residues. The V and J ends lost 6 bases and 2 bases, in that order; junction bases with no gene match: 10. The germline CDR1 and CDR2 sequences are SQVTM and ANQGSEA. DNA for the CDR3: TGCAGCGTCCCGGGAGGGGACGGCAACACAGATACGCAGTATTTT. This codes for CSVPGGDGNTDTQYF.